The 27 T cell receptor beta chains listed next were all sequenced from one sample in a study of blood T cell repertoires in COVID-19. Assay used: immunoSEQ multiplex PCR; TCRdb lists only in-frame clones, some missing. The sample gives under 70,000 clones, 80% to 95% of which show up once; roughly 15% is in the top ten. Sequencing input: peripheral blood. All receptors come from an elderly man with acute or convalescent COVID-19.

V gene TRBV11-3 combines with J gene TRBJ2-3; 11 bases align to TRBD2. Germline loops: CDR1 SGHNT, CDR2 YENEEA. With 5 bases clipped from V and 0 bases from J, the junction kept 10 bases outside the gene matches. The CDR3 covers 18 residues. The CDR3 sequence is CASSLTGSGGGSTDTQYF. The CDR3, as DNA: TGTGCCAGCAGCCTCACCGGTAGCGGGGGGGGAAGCACAGATACGCAGTATTTT.

The chain uses TRBV5-1 and TRBJ1-5, with D uncertain. The CDR3 runs to 16 residues. Germline CDR1 reads SGHRS; CDR2 reads YFSETQ. V shed 0 bases and J shed 6 bases, with 16 bases lying between them. The CDR3 region has the DNA TGCGCCAGCAGCTTGGCCGGGTCCGCGTTAGGTCAGCCCCAGCATTTT. Encoded protein: CASSLAGSALGQPQHF. Together with reference TRBV5-1 and TRBJ1-5, the CDR3 gives the full variable domain: KAGVTQTPRYLIKTRGQQVTLSCSPISGHRSVSWYQQTPGQGLQFLFEYFSETQRNKGNFPGRFSGRQFSNSRSEMNVSTLELGDSALYLCASSLAGSALGQPQHFGDGTRLSIL.

The rearrangement uses TRBV25-1 and TRBJ1-4; TRBD1 might be the D (5 bases). The CDR3 extends over 15 amino acids. V lost 6 bases to trimming and J lost 5 bases, with 16 bases between them. Germline V gene lookup returns CDR1 MGHDK and CDR2 SYGVNS. In DNA, the CDR3 is TGTGCCAGCAGCCTCGACAGAGAGGTGAATGAAAAACTGTTTTTT. This gives the protein CASSLDREVNEKLFF.

This clone was seen only a few times. The CDR3 coding sequence is TGTGCCAGCACCGCCGGACAGGAGAATCAGCCCCAGCATTTT. Its protein is CASTAGQENQPQHF. The chain has TRBV2 and TRBJ1-5, with 7 bases that match TRBD1. Germline V gives CDR1 SNHLY, CDR2 FYNNEI. This CDR3 is 14 amino acids long. The trim removed 7 bases at V and 4 bases at J, leaving 7 bases unmatched.

The chain combines TRBV5-5 with TRBJ2-1, with TRBD2 matching 7 bases. Trimming removed 0 bases from V and 6 bases from J; junction bases left unmatched: 9. CDR1 is SGHKS, CDR2 YYEKEE, per germline (reference sequence). CDR3 size: 16 residues. CDR3 DNA sequence: TGTGCCAGCAGCTTGGATCCTAGCGGCCTGTTCAATGAGCAGTTCTTC. This translates into CASSLDPSGLFNEQFF. Filled out from reference TRBV5-5 and TRBJ2-1, the complete variable domain reads DAGVTQSPTHLIKTRGQQVTLRCSPISGHKSVSWYQQVLGQGPQFIFQYYEKEERGRGNFPDRFSARQFPNYSSELNVNALLLGDSALYLCASSLDPSGLFNEQFFGPGTRLTVL.

The chain links TRBV7-2 to TRBJ2-5; 7 nucleotides match TRBD2. The V gene's germline CDR1 is SGHTA and CDR2 FQGNSA. V lost 7 bases, J lost 2 bases, and 10 bases stayed unmatched. The CDR3 length is 15 residues. The CDR3 spells CASTTGGSIQETQYF. The CDR3 DNA reads TGTGCCAGCACTACCGGGGGGTCGATACAAGAGACCCAGTACTTC.

The CDR3 reads CASSSDRHGYTF. The CDR3 DNA follows: TGTGCCAGCAGCTCGGACAGACATGGCTACACCTTC. The V gene is TRBV7-8, the J gene TRBJ1-2; the D gene is possibly TRBD1 (6 bases). This CDR3 has 12 residues. The germline V gene has CDR1 SGHVS and CDR2 FQNEAQ. V lost 4 bases and J lost 6, with 9 bases in between.

This chain uses TRBV6-1 with TRBJ2-3; 7 nucleotides match TRBD1. This CDR3 is built from 14 residues. The V segment lost 1 base and the J segment 4 bases; nucleotides outside the gene matches: 2. The germline gives CDR1 MNHNS, CDR2 SASEGT. The CDR3 nucleotides read TGTGCCAGCAGTGAAGGACAGGGCCCAGATACGCAGTATTTT. Translated, it gives CASSEGQGPDTQYF.

The chain recombines TRBV7-2 with TRBJ1-1; D is unresolved. The CDR3 contains 13 residues. Germline CDR1 is SGHTA and CDR2 is FQGNSA. The V end lost 5 bases, the J end lost 1 base, and 8 bases lay between the germline ends. The DNA of the CDR3 is TGTGCCAGCAGCACACAGAAGAACACTGAAGCTTTCTTT. It is translated as CASSTQKNTEAFF.

This clone was detected once. The rearrangement uses TRBV9 and TRBJ1-5; 10 bases line up with TRBD1. V shed 8 bases and J 6 bases; nucleotides not matched to a gene: 17. CDR3 length equals 17 residues. Germline lookup yields CDR1 SGDLS and CDR2 YYNGEE. CDR3 coding DNA: TGTGCCAGGAACGGGGGGACAGGGGCCAAAAACCGTCAGCCCCAGCATTTT. Its translation is CARNGGTGAKNRQPQHF.

The rearrangement uses TRBV5-4 and TRBJ1-5, with a weak D call TRBD1 (5 bases). V shed 0 bases and J shed 4 bases, with 8 bases lying between them. This CDR3 is 14 amino acids long. Looked up from germline, CDR1 is SGHNT and CDR2 is YYREEE (reference sequence). CDR3 region: CASSLGGENQPQHF. The CDR3 DNA sequence: TGTGCCAGCAGCTTGGGGGGGGAGAATCAGCCCCAGCATTTT.

This chain links TRBV6-5 with TRBJ1-6; tentative D call: TRBD1 (5 bases). V was pared by 8 bases and J by 5 bases, with 13 bases between. Germline CDR1 reads MNHEY; CDR2 reads SVGAGI. This CDR3 has 14 amino acids. The CDR3 DNA reads TGTGCCAGCGGGGAGGGACTGAATAATTCACCCCTCCACTTT. Protein: CASGEGLNNSPLHF.

V and J are TRBV5-4 and TRBJ2-5; possible D gene TRBD2, 6 bases. Germline CDR1 SGHNT, CDR2 YYREEE (reference sequence). V was clipped by 0 bases and J by 5 bases, with 11 bases between them. The CDR3 runs to 14 residues. The CDR3: CASSLGQAGETQYF. The DNA of the CDR3 is TGTGCCAGCAGCTTGGGGCAGGCGGGGGAGACCCAGTACTTC.

The chain carries TRBV7-3 and TRBJ2-7, with TRBD1 identical over 10 bases. The CDR3 spans 15 residues. V was pared by 4 bases and J by 2 bases, with 5 bases of the junction left unmatched. The V gene's germline CDR1 is SGHTA and CDR2 FQGTGA. CDR3 sequence (DNA): TGTGCCAGCAGCTCACCGGGACAGGGGACCTACGAGCAGTACTTC. It is translated as CASSSPGQGTYEQYF. Full variable domain (outside the CDR3, taken from reference TRBV7-3 and TRBJ2-7): GAGVSQTPSNKVTEKGKYVELRCDPISGHTALYWYRQSLGQGPEFLIYFQGTGAADDSGLPNDRFFAVRPEGSVSTLKIQRTERGDSAVYLCASSSPGQGTYEQYFGPGTRLTVT.

V usage is TRBV5-6 and J usage is TRBJ2-2, with D maybe TRBD1 (5 bases). This CDR3 region has 16 residues. V was trimmed by 7 bases and J by 0 bases, leaving 16 bases between them. CDR1 and CDR2 (germline): SGHDT, YYEEEE. In DNA, the CDR3 is TGTGCCAGCGGCCTATTAGGGGCTCCGAACACCGGGGAGCTGTTTTTT. It yields the protein CASGLLGAPNTGELFF.

About this clone: Other DNA sequences in this sample translate to the same CDR3. The gene calls are TRBV5-5 and TRBJ2-5, with 13 bases that match TRBD2. The ends lost 2 bases at V and 5 bases at J; junction bases unmatched: 0. CDR1 and CDR2 (germline): SGHKS, YYEKEE (reference sequence). The CDR3 length is 14 residues. Here the CDR3 reads CASSLLAGGETQYF. The CDR3 DNA reads as TGTGCCAGCAGCTTACTAGCGGGGGGGGAGACCCAGTACTTC.

J is TRBJ2-2 and V is TRBV2; D is perhaps TRBD1 (5 bases). The germline V gene has CDR1 SNHLY and CDR2 FYNNEI. Trimming removed 2 bases at V and 1 base at J, with 5 bases between. CDR3 size: 14 residues. The CDR3 DNA sequence: TGTGCCAGCAGTGAAACAGGGAACACCGGGGAGCTGTTTTTT. Encoded protein: CASSETGNTGELFF. The whole variable domain, filled in from reference TRBV2 and TRBJ2-2, reads EPEVTQTPSHQVTQMGQEVILRCVPISNHLYFYWYRQILGQKVEFLVSFYNNEISEKSEIFDDQFSVERPDGSNFTLKIRSTKLEDSAMYFCASSETGNTGELFFGEGSRLTVL.

The chain has TRBV19 and TRBJ1-5, with no clear D. The germline V gene encodes CDR1 LNHDA and CDR2 SQIVND (reference sequence). V lost 10 bases, J lost 0 bases, and 10 bases lay in between. The CDR3 length is 13 residues. The CDR3 is CATSEGSNQPQHF. CDR3 DNA sequence: TGTGCCACCTCTGAGGGTAGCAATCAGCCCCAGCATTTT.

This chain uses TRBV5-1 with TRBJ1-2; 7 nucleotides agree with TRBD1. Germline loops: CDR1 SGHRS, CDR2 YFSETQ. The CDR3 loop spans 14 amino acids. J was trimmed by 5 bases and V by 3 bases; bases with no gene match: 7. The CDR3 spells CASSSTGKPYGYTF. CDR3 coding DNA: TGCGCCAGCAGCTCGACAGGGAAACCTTATGGCTACACCTTC.

The chain couples TRBV19 to TRBJ1-1; D is possibly TRBD1 (5 bases). This CDR3 contains 13 residues. Trimming pared 9 bases from V and 1 base from J, leaving 12 bases between. Looked up from germline, CDR1 is LNHDA and CDR2 is SQIVND (reference sequence). Written as DNA, the CDR3 is TGTGCCAGCGCGACAAGGGGGAACACTGAAGCTTTCTTT. Amino acid sequence: CASATRGNTEAFF. The variable domain in full, with the rest retrieved from reference TRBV19 and TRBJ1-1, is DGGITQSPKYLFRKEGQNVTLSCEQNLNHDAMYWYRQDPGQGLRLIYYSQIVNDFQKGDIAEGYSVSREKKESFPLTVTSAQKNPTAFYLCASATRGNTEAFFGQGTRLTVV.

The gene calls are TRBV7-2 and TRBJ1-1; 9 positions match TRBD1. V trimming: 3 bases; J trimming: 1 base; junction bases outside the gene matches: 12. Germline CDR1 reads SGHTA; CDR2 reads FQGNSA. The CDR3 extends over 18 amino acids. CDR3 nucleotide sequence: TGTGCCAGCAGCTTCCCCTCCAAGGACAGGGGCCGGAACACTGAAGCTTTCTTT. Amino acid sequence: CASSFPSKDRGRNTEAFF. The whole variable domain, filled in from reference TRBV7-2 and TRBJ1-1, reads GAGVSQSPSNKVTEKGKDVELRCDPISGHTALYWYRQSLGQGLEFLIYFQGNSAPDKSGLPSDRFSAERTGGSVSTLTIQRTQQEDSAVYLCASSFPSKDRGRNTEAFFGQGTRLTVV.

This clone was counted between two and nine times. The chain employs TRBV6-6 and TRBJ2-3; TRBD1 agrees at 8 bases. From germline, CDR1 is MNHNY and CDR2 SVGAGI (reference sequence). Trimming took 7 bases from V and 3 from J; bases not matched to a gene: 12. The CDR3 is 16 amino acids. The CDR3 coding sequence is TGTGCCAGCACCAATAACCTCGGACAGGGAACAGATACGCAGTATTTT. It encodes CASTNNLGQGTDTQYF.

The chain joins TRBV5-6 to TRBJ2-1; tentative D call: TRBD2 (7 bases). The germline gives CDR1 SGHDT, CDR2 YYEEEE. V shed 2 bases and J shed 9 bases, with 18 bases lying between them. The CDR3 loop spans 15 amino acids. As DNA, the CDR3 is TGTGCCAGCAGCTTTAGGGGGGGACTCGCCCCTGAGCAGTTCTTC. Its translation: CASSFRGGLAPEQFF. The full variable domain, with the rest looked up from reference TRBV5-6 and TRBJ2-1, is DAGVTQSPTHLIKTRGQQVTLRCSPKSGHDTVSWYQQALGQGPQFIFQYYEEEERQRGNFPDRFSGHQFPNYSSELNVNALLLGDSALYLCASSFRGGLAPEQFFGPGTRLTVL.

This rearrangement joins TRBV3-1 (or the pseudogene TRBV3-2) to TRBJ2-5; 7 nucleotides match TRBD2. The CDR3 spans 16 residues. Germline lookup yields CDR1 LGHDT and CDR2 YNNKEL (reference sequence). With 4 bases clipped from V and 1 base from J, the junction kept 9 bases outside the gene matches. CDR3 sequence reads: CASSPTPTSPQETQYF. CDR3 DNA: TGTGCCAGCAGCCCTACCCCGACTAGCCCCCAAGAGACCCAGTACTTC.

This chain joins TRBV14 and TRBJ2-2; 8 bases fit TRBD1. Germline CDR1 is SGHDN and CDR2 is FVKESK. The CDR3 extends over 17 amino acids. J lost 1 base, V lost 0 bases, and 4 bases had no gene match. This chain's CDR3 is CASSQEAGQGNTGELFF. The CDR3 DNA reads as TGTGCCAGCAGCCAAGAGGCTGGACAGGGGAACACCGGGGAGCTGTTTTTT.

The chain has TRBV5-1 and TRBJ1-5; D not resolved. Germline CDR1 SGHRS, CDR2 YFSETQ. The V and J ends lost 0 bases and 0 bases respectively, with 7 bases between them. The CDR3 runs 15 residues. CDR3 residues: CASSLGLNSNQPQHF. The CDR3 DNA is TGCGCCAGCAGCTTGGGGCTGAATAGCAATCAGCCCCAGCATTTT. Full variable domain (outside the CDR3, taken from reference TRBV5-1 and TRBJ1-5): KAGVTQTPRYLIKTRGQQVTLSCSPISGHRSVSWYQQTPGQGLQFLFEYFSETQRNKGNFPGRFSGRQFSNSRSEMNVSTLELGDSALYLCASSLGLNSNQPQHFGDGTRLSIL.

The chain joins TRBV6-5 to TRBJ1-2; weak D call: TRBD1 (6 bases). Germline values: CDR1 MNHEY, CDR2 SVGAGI. CDR3 length: 15 residues. The ends were cut back, 2 bases at V and 7 bases at J, with 17 bases in the middle. CDR3 residues: CASSYTQQGWGGYTF. CDR3 DNA: TGTGCCAGCAGTTACACTCAACAGGGATGGGGTGGCTACACCTTC.